Following are 18 T cell receptor beta chains from one sample sequenced in a study of technical replicates of blood from a few donors (dated by TCRdb to 2016 to 2017). Receptor amplification or capture employed the immunoSEQ multiplex PCR assay. The immuneACCESS repertoire file appears here via TCRdb, limited to in-frame rearrangements. These files lack a portion of the clones; in checked studies, under half of the deficit traces to unresolved V genes, and the cause of the others is not known. The sample has tens of thousands of clones on record, around 97% of them singletons. The top ten constitute about 0.19% of the sample. Sequenced sample: T cells isolated from PBMCs. The receptors come from a human donor in good health.

V usage is TRBV2 and J usage is TRBJ2-1; a possible D gene is TRBD2 (6 bases). The CDR3 contains 13 residues. CDR1 is SNHLY and CDR2 is FYNNEI in the germline V gene. V shed 7 bases and J shed 7 bases, with 14 bases lying between them. Written as DNA, the CDR3 is TGTGCCAGCAATCTGGAGAGCGGGAATGAGCAGTTCTTC. This gives the protein CASNLESGNEQFF.

This rearrangement joins TRBV29-1 to TRBJ1-1, with 7 bases matching TRBD1. After removal of 2 bases from V and 1 base from J, the junction contained 7 bases not matched to a gene. Germline V gene data show CDR1 as SQVTM and CDR2 as ANQGSEA. The CDR3 sequence is 15 residues long. Here the CDR3 reads CSVETQDRWNTEAFF. The CDR3 DNA is TGCAGCGTTGAAACCCAGGACAGGTGGAACACTGAAGCTTTCTTT.

CDR3 loop: CASSYSNGGLTNEQFF. Written as DNA, the CDR3 is TGTGCCAGCAGTTACTCGAACGGAGGGCTTACAAATGAGCAGTTCTTC. The V and J genes are TRBV6-5 and TRBJ2-1; possibly TRBD2 for D (6 bases). The CDR3 is made up of 16 amino acids. CDR1 is MNHEY and CDR2 is SVGAGI in the germline V gene. V lost 0 bases to trimming and J lost 7 bases, with 16 bases between them.

The chain uses TRBV28 and TRBJ1-3, with no clear D. The CDR3 length is 14 residues. Trimming took 2 bases from V and 0 from J, leaving 5 bases between them. From germline, CDR1 is MDHEN and CDR2 SYDVKM. Written as DNA, the CDR3 is TGTGCCAGCAGTTTAGGGCACTCTGGAAACACCATATATTTT. Amino acid sequence: CASSLGHSGNTIYF.

The chain carries TRBV27 and TRBJ1-4; D gene unclear. The V end lost 1 base, the J end lost 8 bases, and 14 bases lay between the germline ends. Germline V gene data show CDR1 as MNHEY and CDR2 as SMNVEV (reference sequence). This CDR3 has 15 residues. The CDR3 sequence is CASSLYGQREEKLFF. CDR3 bases: TGTGCCAGCAGTTTATATGGGCAGAGAGAAGAAAAACTGTTTTTT.

V and J are TRBV29-1 and TRBJ2-7, with 7 nucleotides matching TRBD1. The CDR3 loop spans 11 amino acids. Germline V gene data show CDR1 as SQVTM and CDR2 as ANQGSEA. The ends lost 6 bases at V and 7 bases at J; junction bases unmatched: 6. DNA of the CDR3: TGCAGCGTCAGACAGGGTTGGGAGCAGTACTTC. Translated: CSVRQGWEQYF.

V is TRBV5-1 and J is TRBJ1-5; TRBD1 might be the D (6 bases). Trimming stripped 2 bases from V and 5 bases from J, with 14 bases between. CDR1 is SGHRS and CDR2 is YFSETQ in the germline V gene. The CDR3 contains 15 residues. The CDR3 sequence: CASSFGGRVDQPQHF. The CDR3, as DNA: TGCGCCAGCAGCTTTGGGGGCAGGGTGGATCAGCCCCAGCATTTT.

The chain uses TRBV5-6 and TRBJ1-2; no definite D call. The CDR3 extends over 19 amino acids. V gave up 4 bases and J gave up 2 bases, with 27 bases separating them. CDR1 is SGHDT and CDR2 is YYEEEE in the germline V gene. Here the CDR3 reads CASSPPSAPLSTGNYGYTF. The CDR3 DNA sequence: TGTGCCAGCAGCCCGCCATCCGCCCCTTTATCGACGGGGAACTATGGCTACACCTTC.

The rearrangement joins TRBV28 to TRBJ1-2; D ambiguous. Germline CDR1 is MDHEN and CDR2 is SYDVKM. This CDR3 comprises 14 residues. V lost 3 bases, J lost 0 bases, and 8 bases lay in between. The CDR3 spells CASSFYPANYGYTF. In DNA form, the CDR3 reads TGTGCCAGCAGTTTTTATCCGGCTAACTATGGCTACACCTTC.

The V call is TRBV5-1, the J call TRBJ2-7, with D unresolved. V was shortened by 0 bases and J by 4 bases, with 11 bases between the two germline ends. The length of the CDR3 is 14 residues. CDR1 is SGHRS, CDR2 YFSETQ, per germline. The CDR3 DNA reads TGCGCCAGCAGCTTGGCCCCTAGTAGTTACGAGCAGTACTTC. Residues: CASSLAPSSYEQYF.

This sequence joins TRBV2 and TRBJ1-2; no firm D call. CDR3 length: 10 amino acids. V dropped 4 bases and J dropped 8 bases, with 5 bases sitting between them. CDR1 SNHLY and CDR2 FYNNEI come from the germline V gene. The CDR3, as DNA: TGTGCCAGCAGTGCATTCGGCTACACCTTC. As protein: CASSAFGYTF.

The chain uses TRBV28 and TRBJ2-2, with TRBD2 matching over 7 bases. There are 15 residues in the CDR3. CDR1 is MDHEN, CDR2 SYDVKM, per germline. Unmatched junction bases numbered 11, after V lost 8 bases and J lost 5 bases. CDR3 loop: CASLAGGSGTGELFF. CDR3 nucleotides: TGTGCCAGCCTTGCAGGCGGGAGCGGAACCGGGGAGCTGTTTTTT.

The CDR3 here is CASSVDSSSYNEQFF. As DNA, the CDR3 is TGTGCCAGCAGCGTAGATTCTTCCTCCTACAATGAGCAGTTCTTC. This chain connects TRBV9 to TRBJ2-1; D is uncertain. V was clipped by 0 bases and J by 0 bases, with 7 bases between them. The germline V gene has CDR1 SGDLS and CDR2 YYNGEE. The length of the CDR3 is 15 residues.

The rearrangement uses TRBV2 and TRBJ1-4; D not resolved. The V gene lost 5 bases and the J gene lost 7 bases, with 17 bases spanning the gap. The CDR3 totals 15 residues. CDR1 is SNHLY and CDR2 is FYNNEI in the germline V gene. The CDR3 here is CASSTPGDLGEKLFF. In DNA form, the CDR3 reads TGTGCCAGCAGTACGCCCGGGGATCTTGGTGAAAAACTGTTTTTT.

The chain recombines TRBV9 with TRBJ1-1; no clear D gene. This CDR3 is built from 15 residues. V was trimmed by 3 bases and J by 5 bases, leaving 17 bases between them. Germline loops: CDR1 SGDLS, CDR2 YYNGEE. Written as DNA, the CDR3 is TGTGCCAGCAGCGCCCTGGATCGGGGTGGGACTGAAGCTTTCTTT. Encoded protein: CASSALDRGGTEAFF.

DNA of the CDR3: TGTGCCAGCGGCTGGACAGCGAGCAATCAGCCCCAGCATTTT. Translating gives CASGWTASNQPQHF. This chain joins TRBV27 and TRBJ1-5; tentative D call: TRBD1 (6 bases). Germline CDR1 MNHEY, CDR2 SMNVEV (reference sequence). CDR3 length: 14 amino acids. The V and J ends lost 8 bases and 1 base respectively, with 12 bases between them.

The chain's CDR3 is CASKEVDSYEQYF. DNA for the CDR3: TGTGCCAGCAAAGAGGTGGATTCCTACGAGCAGTACTTC. V and J are TRBV5-8 and TRBJ2-7; D gene ambiguous. CDR3 length: 13 amino acids. The V end was cut by 6 bases, the J end by 1 base, with 11 bases between. Germline CDR1 SGHTS, CDR2 YDEGEE.

J is TRBJ1-1 and V is TRBV5-1; 7 positions match TRBD1. This CDR3 region has 14 residues. Unmatched junction bases numbered 6, after V lost 6 bases and J lost 1 base. The germline gives CDR1 SGHRS, CDR2 YFSETQ. CDR3 in amino acids: CASTPGTANTEAFF. The CDR3 DNA sequence: TGCGCCAGCACTCCCGGGACAGCGAACACTGAAGCTTTCTTT.